This entry concerns a single T cell receptor beta chain. What it binds is unknown. The library targeted TCRbeta and was prepared with unique molecular identifiers. MiXCR, applied by TCRdb to the PCR reads, yields one record per CDR3 protein. The profile shows approximately 89,000 distinct CDR3 sequences, 15% of them singletons. The data were taken from a study of T-cell reconstitution after alpha-beta-depleted transplantation in children. Study findings and constraints: The main origin of T-cell counts and diversity one year after transplant was newly produced T cells. From surviving recipient T cells and thymic progenitors came the high day-60 TCRbeta diversity observed in some patients. By about two months after transplant, alpha-beta T cells reportedly arose from several hundred graft clones that had expanded.

Germline V gives CDR1 SNHLY, CDR2 FYNNEI. Trimming cost V 3 bases and J 0 bases, with 7 bases left between them. The CDR3 totals 14 residues. This clonotype was obtained from a male patient aged 2-15 years who had a stem cell transplant for acute lymphoblastic leukemia, so the T cells may come from the graft donor. The chain combines TRBV2 with TRBJ2-3; D is undetermined. The sample in question was PBMCs, mostly from graft donor cells, obtained 180 days after TCRalphabeta/CD19-depleted stem cell transplant. The CDR3 sequence: CASSDPTSTDTQYF. The CDR3 DNA reads TGTGCCAGCAGTGATCCGACTAGCACAGATACGCAGTATTTT. The full variable domain, with the rest looked up from reference TRBV2 and TRBJ2-3, is EPEVTQTPSHQVTQMGQEVILRCVPISNHLYFYWYRQILGQKVEFLVSFYNNEISEKSEIFDDQFSVERPDGSNFTLKIRSTKLEDSAMYFCASSDPTSTDTQYFGPGTRLTVL.